This is a list of T cell receptor beta chains from one sample in a study of OX40 agonist ivuxolimab in advanced cancers. Method: immunoSEQ multiplex PCR; TCRdb's copy keeps in-frame clones and lacks some. This sample has 35,000 to 50,000 clones, with 70% to 90% found just once. This specimen was CD4+ or CD8+ T cells sorted from blood, taken in a trial of the OX40 agonist ivuxolimab. These receptors were collected from an adult with an advanced solid tumor such as melanoma, head and neck, liver or kidney cancer. The CDR3 runs from the conserved cysteine through the conserved F or W. Fields, in order: V gene, D gene, clone size, J gene, CDR3 DNA, CDR3 protein. D genes are given only for firm matches. Not every row has a clone size; where given, it reads once, few, many or a size class.

V gene: TRBV27; D gene: NA; clone size: NA; J gene: TRBJ2-3; CDR3 DNA: TGTGCCAGCAGTTTAGTTAGTCACACAGATACGCAGTATTTT; CDR3 protein: CASSLVSHTDTQYF
V gene: TRBV19; D gene: NA; clone size: NA; J gene: TRBJ2-1; CDR3 DNA: TGTGCCAGTAGTATGACGCGCGCGGGAGAGCAGTTCTTC; CDR3 protein: CASSMTRAGEQFF
V gene: TRBV29-1; D gene: NA; clone size: NA; J gene: TRBJ1-2; CDR3 DNA: TGCAGCGTTGAGACCCCAGAGCACTATGGCTACACCTTC; CDR3 protein: CSVETPEHYGYTF
V gene: TRBV6-4; D gene: NA; clone size: few; J gene: TRBJ2-6; CDR3 DNA: TGTGCCAGCAGTGACTCCAGGGAATCTGGGGCCAACGTCCTGACTTTC; CDR3 protein: CASSDSRESGANVLTF
V gene: TRBV28; D gene: NA; clone size: NA; J gene: TRBJ1-1; CDR3 DNA: TGTGCCAGCAGTTCAGTCCAGTATGAAGCTTTCTTT; CDR3 protein: CASSSVQYEAFF
V gene: TRBV28; D gene: NA; clone size: NA; J gene: TRBJ2-7; CDR3 DNA: TGTGCCAGCAGTTTAGACAGCCTGCCGGGGTACGAGCAGTACTTC; CDR3 protein: CASSLDSLPGYEQYF
V gene: TRBV7-9; D gene: NA; clone size: once; J gene: TRBJ1-3; CDR3 DNA: TGTGCCAGCAGCACAGTTAGCGGCCAAGGAAACACCATATATTTT; CDR3 protein: CASSTVSGQGNTIYF
V gene: TRBV29-1; D gene: NA; clone size: NA; J gene: TRBJ2-1; CDR3 DNA: TGCAGCGTTGTGTTATACAATGAGCAGTTCTTC; CDR3 protein: CSVVLYNEQFF
V gene: TRBV29-1; D gene: NA; clone size: NA; J gene: TRBJ2-5; CDR3 DNA: TGCAGCGTTGAAGATAACGGCGTTGCGCGCCAGTACTTC; CDR3 protein: CSVEDNGVARQYF
V gene: TRBV4-1; D gene: TRBD1; clone size: NA; J gene: TRBJ1-1; CDR3 DNA: TGCGCCAGCAGCCTCCAGGGGGGGACCACTGAAGCTTTCTTT; CDR3 protein: CASSLQGGTTEAFF
V gene: TRBV5-4; D gene: TRBD1; clone size: NA; J gene: TRBJ1-5; CDR3 DNA: TGTGCCAGCAGCTTGGTTGACAGGGTTGGGGATCAGCCCCAGCATTTT; CDR3 protein: CASSLVDRVGDQPQHF
V gene: TRBV6-1; D gene: NA; clone size: NA; J gene: TRBJ2-1; CDR3 DNA: TGTGCCAGCAGTGGGTCAGATAGGTACAATGAGCAGTTCTTC; CDR3 protein: CASSGSDRYNEQFF
V gene: TRBV6-6; D gene: NA; clone size: NA; J gene: TRBJ1-1; CDR3 DNA: TGTGCCAGCAGTTACGGTGCGGACTACACTGAAGCTTTCTTT; CDR3 protein: CASSYGADYTEAFF
V gene: TRBV7-9; D gene: NA; clone size: NA; J gene: TRBJ2-3; CDR3 DNA: TGTGCCAGCAGCTTAGGTTGGGGTAGCAGCACAGATACGCAGTATTTT; CDR3 protein: CASSLGWGSSTDTQYF
V gene: TRBV19; D gene: TRBD1; clone size: NA; J gene: TRBJ2-1; CDR3 DNA: TGTGCCAGTAGTGCCACCGGGACAGGGTTGAATGAGCAGTTCTTC; CDR3 protein: CASSATGTGLNEQFF
V gene: TRBV9; D gene: NA; clone size: NA; J gene: TRBJ1-2; CDR3 DNA: TGTGCCAGCAGCCCTGGGACCCGGGATGGCTACACCTTC; CDR3 protein: CASSPGTRDGYTF